This TCR beta chain originates from a study of T cell repertoires in cytomegalovirus infection. Across the whole study: Matching HLA type and CMV infection were both indicated by public TCR beta signatures.

V lost 5 bases and J 4 bases, leaving 18 bases between the germline ends. The germline V gene encodes CDR1 SGHTA and CDR2 FQGNSA. The CDR3 runs to 15 residues. This clonotype was seen repeatedly, ten times or more. Its antigen remains unidentified. Study-wide results and caveats: Carriage of CMV together with the relevant HLA was identifiable through cumulative public TCR beta family frequency. HLA-C-restricted CMV clonotypes gave the most frequent clonotype in two of eight donors.

TCRdb itself ran the reads through MiXCR, one entry per CDR3 protein. The data show fewer than 1,000,000 distinct CDR3 sequences, about a third seen once. Sequencing used cultured CD8+ T cells from PBMCs, obtained from culture after CMV antigen stimulation. This receptor was obtained from a human donor in good health (CMV status not recorded). Some clones in this sample may be carry-over from other donors' samples. This chain joins TRBV7-2 and TRBJ2-7; tentatively, D is TRBD2 (6 bases). CDR3: CASSRGGTGYYEQYF. CDR3 coding DNA: TGTGCCAGCAGCCGGGGCGGGACTGGGTATTACGAGCAGTACTTC.